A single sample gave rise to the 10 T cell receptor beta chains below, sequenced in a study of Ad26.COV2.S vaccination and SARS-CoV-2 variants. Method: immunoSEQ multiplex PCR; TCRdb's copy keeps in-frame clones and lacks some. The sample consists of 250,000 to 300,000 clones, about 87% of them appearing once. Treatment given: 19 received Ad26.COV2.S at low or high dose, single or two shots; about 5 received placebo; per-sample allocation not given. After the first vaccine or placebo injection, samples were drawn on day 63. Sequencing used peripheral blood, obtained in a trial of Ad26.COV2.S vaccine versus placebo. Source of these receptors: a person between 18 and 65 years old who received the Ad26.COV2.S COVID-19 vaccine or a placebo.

The CDR3 loop is CASSLASLNTEAFF. The DNA for the CDR3 is TGTGCCAGCAGCTTAGCCTCACTGAACACTGAAGCTTTCTTT. This chain links TRBV7-9 with TRBJ1-1; D not certain. Germline V gene data show CDR1 as SEHNR and CDR2 as FQNEAQ (reference sequence). The CDR3 runs to 14 residues. Trimming cost V 0 bases and J 0 bases, with 5 bases left between them.

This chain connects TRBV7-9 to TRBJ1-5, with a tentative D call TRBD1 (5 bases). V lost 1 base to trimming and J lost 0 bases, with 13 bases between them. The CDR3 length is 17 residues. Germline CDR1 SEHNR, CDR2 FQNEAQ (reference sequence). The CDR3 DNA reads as TGTGCCAGCAGCTTAGATCTCGGGACTTATAGCAATCAGCCCCAGCATTTT. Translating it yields CASSLDLGTYSNQPQHF. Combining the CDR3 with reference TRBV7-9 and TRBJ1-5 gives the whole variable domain DTGVSQNPRHKITKRGQNVTFRCDPISEHNRLYWYRQTLGQGPEFLTYFQNEAQLEKSRLLSDRFSAERPKGSFSTLEIQRTEQGDSAMYLCASSLDLGTYSNQPQHFGDGTRLSIL.

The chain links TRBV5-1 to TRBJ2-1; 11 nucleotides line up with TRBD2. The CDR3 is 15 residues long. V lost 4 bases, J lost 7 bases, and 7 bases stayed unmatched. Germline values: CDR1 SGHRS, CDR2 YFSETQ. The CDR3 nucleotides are TGCGCCAGCAGCGTTATAGCGGGAGGGCCGAATGAGCAGTTCTTC. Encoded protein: CASSVIAGGPNEQFF.

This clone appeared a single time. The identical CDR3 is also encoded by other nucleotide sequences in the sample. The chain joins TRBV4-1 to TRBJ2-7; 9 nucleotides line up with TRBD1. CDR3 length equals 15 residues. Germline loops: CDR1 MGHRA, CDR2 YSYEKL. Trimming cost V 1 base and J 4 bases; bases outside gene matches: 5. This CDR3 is CASSQGPGQGYEQYF. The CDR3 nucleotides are TGCGCCAGCAGCCAAGGGCCGGGACAGGGATACGAGCAGTACTTC.

The chain's CDR3 is CASSLLAGDMYEQYF. The CDR3 DNA sequence: TGTGCCAGCAGCTTACTAGCGGGAGATATGTACGAGCAGTACTTC. The rearrangement uses TRBV7-2 and TRBJ2-7; 10 bases line up with TRBD2. V gave up 2 bases and J gave up 4 bases; unmatched junction bases: 5. Germline CDR1 is SGHTA and CDR2 is FQGNSA. The CDR3 contains 15 residues.

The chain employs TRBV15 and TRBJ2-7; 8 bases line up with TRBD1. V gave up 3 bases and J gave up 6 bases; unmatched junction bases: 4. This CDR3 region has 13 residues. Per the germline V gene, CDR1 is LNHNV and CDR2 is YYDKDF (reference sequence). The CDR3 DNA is TGTGCCACCAGCAGGGACAGGGTGAGCGAGCAGTACTTC. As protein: CATSRDRVSEQYF. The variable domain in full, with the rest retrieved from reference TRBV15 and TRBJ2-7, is DAMVIQNPRYQVTQFGKPVTLSCSQTLNHNVMYWYQQKSSQAPKLLFHYYDKDFNNEADTPDNFQSRRPNTSFCFLDIRSPGLGDTAMYLCATSRDRVSEQYFGPGTRLTVT.

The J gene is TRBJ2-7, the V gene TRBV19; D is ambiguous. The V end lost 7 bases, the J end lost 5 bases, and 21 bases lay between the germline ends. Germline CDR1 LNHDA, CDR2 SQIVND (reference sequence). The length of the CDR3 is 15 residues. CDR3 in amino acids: CASISPAWEGNEQYF. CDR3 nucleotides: TGTGCCAGTATCTCCCCCGCCTGGGAAGGTAACGAGCAGTACTTC.

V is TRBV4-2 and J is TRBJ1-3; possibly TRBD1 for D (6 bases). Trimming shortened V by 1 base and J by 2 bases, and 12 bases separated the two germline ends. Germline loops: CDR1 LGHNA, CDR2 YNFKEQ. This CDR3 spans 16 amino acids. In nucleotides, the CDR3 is TGTGCCAGCAGCCAAGCTTGGGGGCGGGCTGGAAACACCATATATTTT. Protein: CASSQAWGRAGNTIYF.

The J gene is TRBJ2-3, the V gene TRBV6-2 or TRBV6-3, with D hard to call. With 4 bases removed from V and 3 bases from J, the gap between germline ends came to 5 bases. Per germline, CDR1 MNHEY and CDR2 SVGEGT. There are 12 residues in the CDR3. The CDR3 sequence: CASSSSTDTQYF. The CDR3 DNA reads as TGTGCCAGCAGTTCCAGTACAGATACGCAGTATTTT.

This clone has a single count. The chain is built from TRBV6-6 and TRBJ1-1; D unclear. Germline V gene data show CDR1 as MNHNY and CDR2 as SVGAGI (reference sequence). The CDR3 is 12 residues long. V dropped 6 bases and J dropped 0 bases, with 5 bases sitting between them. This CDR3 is CASRVMNTEAFF. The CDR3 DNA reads TGTGCCAGCAGGGTCATGAACACTGAAGCTTTCTTT.